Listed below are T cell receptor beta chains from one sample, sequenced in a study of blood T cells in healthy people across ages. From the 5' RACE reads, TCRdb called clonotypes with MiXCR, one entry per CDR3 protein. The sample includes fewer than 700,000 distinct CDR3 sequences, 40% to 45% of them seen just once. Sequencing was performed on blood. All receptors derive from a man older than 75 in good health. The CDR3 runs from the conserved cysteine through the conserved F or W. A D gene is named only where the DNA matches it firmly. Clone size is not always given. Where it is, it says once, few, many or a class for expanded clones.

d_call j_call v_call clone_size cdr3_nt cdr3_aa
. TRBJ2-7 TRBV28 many TGTGCCAGCAGTATATTAGGTGGGGGGTCCTACGAGCAGTACTTC CASSILGGGSYEQYF
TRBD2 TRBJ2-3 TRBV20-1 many TGCAGTGCTAGAGATCTAGAGACTAGCGCGACAGATACGCAGTATTTT CSARDLETSATDTQYF
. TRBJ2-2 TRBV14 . TGTGCCAGCAGCTTGCGACCAGCGGTGAACACCGGGGAGCTGTTTTTT CASSLRPAVNTGELFF
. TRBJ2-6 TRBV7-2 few TGTGCCAGCAGCTTAGTCCCAGGGGACCACTCTGGGGCCAACGTCCTGACTTTC CASSLVPGDHSGANVLTF
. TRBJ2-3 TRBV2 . TGTGCCAGCAGTGAAAGGTTACAGCACACAGATACGCAGTATTTT CASSERLQHTDTQYF
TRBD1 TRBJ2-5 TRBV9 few TGTGCCAGCAGCTCCCGACAGGGTTCAGGAGAGACCCAGTACTTC CASSSRQGSGETQYF
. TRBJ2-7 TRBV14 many TGTGCCAGCAGCCCGGGGAGGTACGGTCCTTGGGAGCAGTACTTC CASSPGRYGPWEQYF
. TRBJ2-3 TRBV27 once TGTGCCAGCAGTCCAAGATTCAGTTCGGATATGCAGTATTTT CASSPRFSSDMQYF
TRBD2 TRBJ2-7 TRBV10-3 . TGTGCCATCAGGGGACTAGAAGACGAGCAGTACTTC CAIRGLEDEQYF
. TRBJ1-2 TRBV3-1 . TGTGCCAGCAGCCAGAAAGGGACAAGTGGTGGCTACACCTTC CASSQKGTSGGYTF
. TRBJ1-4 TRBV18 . TGTGCCAGCTCACCAGGGATAGGTGAAAAACTGTTTTTT CASSPGIGEKLFF
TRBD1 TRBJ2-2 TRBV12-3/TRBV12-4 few TGTGCCAGCAGTTCACAGGGGATCACCGGGGAGCTGTTTTTT CASSSQGITGELFF
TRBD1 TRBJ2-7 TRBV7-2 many TGTGCCAGCAGCTTTCCGTTCCACGACAGGGCCGGGGAGCAGTACTTC CASSFPFHDRAGEQYF
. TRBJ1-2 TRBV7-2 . TGTGCCAGCAAGGGGTATACTAACTATGGCTACACCTTC CASKGYTNYGYTF
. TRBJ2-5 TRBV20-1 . TGCAGTGCTTGCGGGCCCCTAGGGGTCAATGAGCAGTACTTC CSACGPLGVNEQYF
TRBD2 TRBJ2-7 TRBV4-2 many TGTGCCAGCAGCCAACGCGGGAGGAACTACGAGCAGTACTTC CASSQRGRNYEQYF
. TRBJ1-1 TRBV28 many TGTGCCAGCAGTTTCGAGGTCACTGAAGCTTTCTTT CASSFEVTEAFF
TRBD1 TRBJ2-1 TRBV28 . TGTGCCAGCAGTTTGCCAGACAGGGTGCGGAATGAGCAGTTCTTC CASSLPDRVRNEQFF
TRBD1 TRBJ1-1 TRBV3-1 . TGTGCCAGCAGCCAAGATCCAGGGGGAAACACTGAAGCTTTCTTT CASSQDPGGNTEAFF
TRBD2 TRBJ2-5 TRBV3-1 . TGTGCCAGCAGGACCGGACTAGCGGGAGGTGAGACCCAGTACTTC CASRTGLAGGETQYF
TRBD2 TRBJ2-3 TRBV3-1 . TGTGCCAGCAGCCAAGACCCAGCGGGAGGGAAGGCTACGCAGTATTTT CASSQDPAGGKATQYF
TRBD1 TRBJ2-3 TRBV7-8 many TGTGCCAGCAGCTTAAGGGACAGGGGTGCAGATACGCAGTATTTT CASSLRDRGADTQYF
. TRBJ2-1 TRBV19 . TGTGCCAGTAGTATAGTCAGCAGTGAGCAGTTCTTC CASSIVSSEQFF
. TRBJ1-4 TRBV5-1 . TGCGCCAGCAGCTTGAGATCGGGTAATGAAAAACTGTTTTTT CASSLRSGNEKLFF
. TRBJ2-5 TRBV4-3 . TGCGCCAGCAGCCAAGATTGGGCGTACCAAGAGACCCAGTACTTC CASSQDWAYQETQYF
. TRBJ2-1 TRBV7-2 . TGTGCCAGCAGCGTGTACGGCTACAATGAGCAGTTCTTC CASSVYGYNEQFF
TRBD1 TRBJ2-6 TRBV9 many TGTGCCAGCAGCGTCGTAGGGGTTACAGGGGATTCTGGGGCCAACGTCCTGACTTTC CASSVVGVTGDSGANVLTF
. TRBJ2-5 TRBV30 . TGTGCCTGGAGTGTACGGGGTCGGGAGACCCAGTACTTC CAWSVRGRETQYF
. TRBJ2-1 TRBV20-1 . TGCAGTGCCATAGCGGCTGACAATGAGCAGTTCTTC CSAIAADNEQFF
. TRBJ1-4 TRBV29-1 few TGCAGCGTCCGGGGGGATGATGAAAAACTGTTTTTT CSVRGDDEKLFF
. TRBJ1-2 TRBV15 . TGTGCCACCAGCAACGGCGGGGGGACGAAAGGCTACACCTTC CATSNGGGTKGYTF
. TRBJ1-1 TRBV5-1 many TGCGCCAGCAGCTTGGGGGGGATGAACACTGAAGCTTTCTTT CASSLGGMNTEAFF
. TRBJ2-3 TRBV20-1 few TGCAGTGCAGAATTCACAGATACGCAGTATTTT CSAEFTDTQYF
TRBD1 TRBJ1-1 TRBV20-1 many TGCAGTGCTCAAACCCGGACAGGGAACACTGAAGCTTTCTTT CSAQTRTGNTEAFF
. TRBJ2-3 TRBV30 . TGTGCCTGGACCCCCGGGAATACAGATACGCAGTATTTT CAWTPGNTDTQYF
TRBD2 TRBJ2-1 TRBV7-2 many TGTGCCAGCAGCCCCATAAGCGGGAGGGTGAATGAGCAGTTCTTC CASSPISGRVNEQFF
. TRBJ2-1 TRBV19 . TGTGCCAGTAGCCCTAGCCGGGACACAATTTACAATGAGCAGTTCTTC CASSPSRDTIYNEQFF
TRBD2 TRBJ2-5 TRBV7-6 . TGTGCCAGCAGCCCCGTCGGTAGCGGGGGGTTCGAGACCCAGTACTTC CASSPVGSGGFETQYF
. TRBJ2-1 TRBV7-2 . TGTGCCAGCAGCTTATCTAGCAGTCTACAGAATGAGCAGTTCTTC CASSLSSSLQNEQFF
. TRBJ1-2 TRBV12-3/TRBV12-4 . TGTGCCAGCAGTTTAGGGGGCTCCATGGGTGGCTACACCTTC CASSLGGSMGGYTF
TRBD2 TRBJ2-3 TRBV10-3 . TGTGCCATCAGTGAAACCTCGGGGGGGCGGCAGGGCACAGATACGCAGTATTTT CAISETSGGRQGTDTQYF
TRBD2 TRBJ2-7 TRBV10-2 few TGCGCCAGCAGTGACATTCTCGGGACTAGCTTCTACGAGCAGTACTTC CASSDILGTSFYEQYF
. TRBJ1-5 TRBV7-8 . TGTGCCAGCAGCACCGACACTAGCAATCAGCCCCAGCATTTT CASSTDTSNQPQHF
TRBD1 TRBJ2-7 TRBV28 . TGTGCCAGCAGGGGACAGGGAGTCCCCTACGAGCAGTACTTC CASRGQGVPYEQYF
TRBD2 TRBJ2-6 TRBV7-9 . TGTACCAGCAGCTTATCGGGAGGGACTGGGGCCAACGTCCTGACTTTC CTSSLSGGTGANVLTF
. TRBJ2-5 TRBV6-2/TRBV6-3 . TGTGCCAGCAGTTACTCCTACAGGTGGGGTCATCAAGAGACCCAGTACTTC CASSYSYRWGHQETQYF
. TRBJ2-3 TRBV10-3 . TGTGCCATCAGTGATGGACGATCAACAGATACGCAGTATTTT CAISDGRSTDTQYF
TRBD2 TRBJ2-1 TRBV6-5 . TGTGCCAGCAGTTATAGTAGCGGGCAAGGAGAGACCCAGTTCTTC CASSYSSGQGETQFF
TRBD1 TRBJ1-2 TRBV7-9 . TGTGCCAGCAGCATGGGACAGGGGACTGGCTACACCTTC CASSMGQGTGYTF
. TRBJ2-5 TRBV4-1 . TGCGCCAGCAGCCAAGATAAAGAGACCCAGTACTTC CASSQDKETQYF